This note documents a single TCR beta chain sequence. This clonotype was picked up many times. Its antigen is not yet known. Within one base of it there is no much larger clone, and no base qualities were kept. This sample stems from a study of CD8 T cells in ankylosing spondylitis (TCRdb year 2017). The study in broad terms: The study set out to find disease-linked TCR variants by profiling T cell receptor beta repertoires in ankylosing spondylitis patients and healthy donors. The full study cohort comprised roughly 24 ankylosing spondylitis patients and approximately 100 healthy donors. Peripheral blood was sampled, and synovial fluid was additionally collected from ankylosing spondylitis patients.

Sequencing instrument: Illumina HiSeq 2500. Quantitative 5'-RACE with molecular barcodes was the method used to prepare the TCR beta libraries. Turning to the authors' computational methods: To identify disease-linked TCR variants, a new computational method was used, one built on a probabilistic model of VDJ rearrangement. TCRdb reprocessed the public reads (quality trimming at Q25 with fastp, clone calling with MiXCR) and kept in-frame beta chains. Entries that share a CDR3 protein sequence are merged under the most common genes and DNA. The V and J calls and clone size are TCRdb's, not the authors'. This sample is represented by 200,000 to 250,000 distinct CDR3 sequences; about 17% of them were singletons. About two fifths of the sample is in the top ten clones. The paper as a whole reports these results and caveats: Blood from ankylosing spondylitis patients appeared to be characterized by a TCR beta motif made up of about 8 highly homologous amino acid variants. The disease-linked clones were reported to be significantly enriched in matched synovial fluid samples from ankylosing spondylitis patients. Some motif variants had previously been reported in the synovial fluid and blood of reactive arthritis patients, which suggests shared mechanisms of disease initiation. A CD8+ phenotype was shown by the disease-linked clones, which were found at relatively low frequencies in peripheral blood.

This clonotype was obtained from a male donor with ankylosing spondylitis. What was sequenced was blood, either unsorted or a sorted T cell fraction (not recorded which).

The DNA sequence is given as TGCGCCAGCAGCCAAGAGGACAGCCTTGAGCAGTACTTC. It codes for CASSQEDSLEQYF. The sequence links TRBV4-1 to TRBJ2-7; a tentative D match to TRBD1 spans 6 bases. The germline V gene gives CDR1 as MGHRA and CDR2 as YSYEKL. Relative to germline, V is 0 bases shorter and J is 7 bases shorter, with 10 bases between their ends. The CDR3 covers 13 residues, taking in both the cysteine and the phenylalanine. Only the CDR3 region is kept as DNA, spanning 39 bases read in frame from base 1.